This TCR beta chain is drawn from a study of blood T cell repertoires in COVID-19. Across the whole study: Whether acute or convalescent, the COVID-19 samples came from the United States, Italy and Spain. Sources were T cells, B-cell-depleted T cells, or PBMCs; the material itself was cDNA or gDNA.

Germline-derived CDR1 and CDR2 are LNHDA and SQIVND (reference sequence). The V gene end was trimmed by 5 bases and the J gene end by 1 base; junction bases not matched to a gene: 8. The CDR3 extends over 16 amino acids. In the original processing: Reference gene primer amplification in the assay estimated nucleated cell counts. Sequencing was performed with immunoSEQ multiplex PCR; in TCRdb, only in-frame clones are kept and a portion is missing. V, J and clone size are those of that table, while D and trimming were read from the DNA. This table has around 200,000 clones, about 83% appearing once. The sequenced sample consisted of peripheral blood. The sequence was obtained from a man in his 60s who had recovered from COVID-19. V usage is TRBV19 and J usage is TRBJ2-7; TRBD1 aligns across 10 bases. The CDR3 bases are TGTGCCAGTAGTCCCATCCGGGACAGGGGATCCTACGAGCAGTACTTC. Its protein product is CASSPIRDRGSYEQYF.